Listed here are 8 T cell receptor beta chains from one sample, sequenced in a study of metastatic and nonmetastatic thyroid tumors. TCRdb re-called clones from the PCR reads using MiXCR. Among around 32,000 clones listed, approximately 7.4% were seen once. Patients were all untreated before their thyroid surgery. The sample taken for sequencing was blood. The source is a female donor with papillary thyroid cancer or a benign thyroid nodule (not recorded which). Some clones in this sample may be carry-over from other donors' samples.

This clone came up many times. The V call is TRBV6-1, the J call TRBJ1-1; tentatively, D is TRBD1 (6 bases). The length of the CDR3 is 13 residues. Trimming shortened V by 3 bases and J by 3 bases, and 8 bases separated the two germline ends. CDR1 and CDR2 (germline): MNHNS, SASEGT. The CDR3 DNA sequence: TGTGCCAGCAGTGAGGGGGGGCACACTGAAGCTTTCTTT. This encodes CASSEGGHTEAFF.

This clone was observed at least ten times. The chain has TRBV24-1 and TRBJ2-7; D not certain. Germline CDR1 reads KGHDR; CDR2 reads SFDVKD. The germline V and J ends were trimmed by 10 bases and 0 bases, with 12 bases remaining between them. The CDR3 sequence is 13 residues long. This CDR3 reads CATARATSYEQYF. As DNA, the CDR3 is TGTGCCACGGCCCGGGCTACCTCCTACGAGCAGTACTTC.

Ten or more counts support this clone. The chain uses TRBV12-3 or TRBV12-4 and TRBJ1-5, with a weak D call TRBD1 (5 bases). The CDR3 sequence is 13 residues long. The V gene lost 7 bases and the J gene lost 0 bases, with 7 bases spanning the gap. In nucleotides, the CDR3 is TGTGCCAGCATGGGGGATAGCAATCAGCCCCAGCATTTT. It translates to CASMGDSNQPQHF.

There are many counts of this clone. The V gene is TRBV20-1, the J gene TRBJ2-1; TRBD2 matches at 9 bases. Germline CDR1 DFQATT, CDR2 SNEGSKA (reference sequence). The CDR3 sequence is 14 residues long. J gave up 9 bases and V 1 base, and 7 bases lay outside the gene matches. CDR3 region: CSARANSGRGEQFF. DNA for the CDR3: TGCAGTGCTAGAGCGAATAGCGGGAGAGGTGAGCAGTTCTTC.

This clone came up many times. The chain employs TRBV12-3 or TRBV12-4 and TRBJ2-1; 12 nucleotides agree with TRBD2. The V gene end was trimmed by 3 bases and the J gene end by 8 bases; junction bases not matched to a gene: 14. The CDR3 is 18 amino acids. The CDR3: CASSFWSASGGASDEQFF. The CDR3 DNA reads TGTGCCAGCAGTTTTTGGTCGGCTAGCGGGGGGGCCTCCGATGAGCAGTTCTTC.

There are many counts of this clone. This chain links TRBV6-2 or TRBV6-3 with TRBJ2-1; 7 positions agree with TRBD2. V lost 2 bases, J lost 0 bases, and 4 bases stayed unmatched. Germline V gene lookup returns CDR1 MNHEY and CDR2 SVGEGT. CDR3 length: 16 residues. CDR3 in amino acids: CASSYEAGVSYNEQFF. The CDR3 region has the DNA TGTGCCAGCAGTTACGAGGCGGGAGTCTCCTACAATGAGCAGTTCTTC.

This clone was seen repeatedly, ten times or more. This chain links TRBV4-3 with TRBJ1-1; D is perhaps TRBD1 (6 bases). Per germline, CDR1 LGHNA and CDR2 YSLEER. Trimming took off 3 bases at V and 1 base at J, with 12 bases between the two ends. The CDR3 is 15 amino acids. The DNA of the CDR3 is TGCGCCAGCAGCCACTCTCAGGGGTGGAACACTGAAGCTTTCTTT. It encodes CASSHSQGWNTEAFF.

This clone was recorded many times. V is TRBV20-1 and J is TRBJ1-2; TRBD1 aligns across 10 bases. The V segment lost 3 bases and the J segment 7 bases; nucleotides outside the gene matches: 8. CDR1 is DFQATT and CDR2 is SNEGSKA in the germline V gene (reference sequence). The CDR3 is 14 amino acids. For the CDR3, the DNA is TGCAGTGCTAGGGGACAGGGGAAGTATAGTGGCTACACCTTC. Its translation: CSARGQGKYSGYTF.